The clone carrying this T cell receptor beta chain was found a few times. Its specificity is unknown. This sample is part of a study of cytomegalovirus exposure and HLA in healthy donors. General study findings and limits: Researchers counted 150 to 200 TCR beta chains as cytomegalovirus-associated. The classifier reportedly diagnosed cytomegalovirus status with high specificity and sensitivity. According to an earlier analysis, most TCR beta V segments yielded productive rearrangements about 90% or about 30% of the time. Highly shared variants forming one cluster were likely a sequencing artifact.

The germline CDR1 and CDR2 sequences are SGHTA and FQGNSA. The V and J ends lost 6 bases and 0 bases, in that order; junction bases with no gene match: 11. CDR3 length: 17 residues. It was with 60 Vbeta and 13 Jbeta primers that the PCR ran. Clones were read by immunoSEQ multiplex PCR, and TCRdb kept only the in-frame ones, dropping some. Of under 200,000 clones listed, around 79% were seen once; the top ten hold around 0.42%. Sequencing used PBMCs. The TCR was taken from a male donor in good health and CMV-seropositive. The rearrangement links TRBV7-2 to TRBJ1-3; 7 bases fit TRBD1. The CDR3 loop is CASSSRVTGISGNTIYF. The DNA of the CDR3 is TGTGCCAGCAGTTCTAGGGTGACAGGGATCTCTGGAAACACCATATATTTT. Using reference TRBV7-2 and TRBJ1-3 for the parts outside the CDR3, the full variable domain is GAGVSQSPSNKVTEKGKDVELRCDPISGHTALYWYRQSLGQGLEFLIYFQGNSAPDKSGLPSDRFSAERTGGSVSTLTIQRTQQEDSAVYLCASSSRVTGISGNTIYFGEGSWLTVV.